The T cell receptor (beta chain) under discussion was sequenced for a study of shared clonotypes between healthy human individuals. Study at large: Each donor's CD8 memory used one plate, CD8 naive two, each CD4 subset three.

Broader study findings: Larger estimated richness was generally recorded for naive subsets relative to memory subsets. Rarefaction analysis demonstrated incomplete sorted-subset sequencing notwithstanding large depth.

As regards this clone: Its matching antigen is unknown.

Germline V CDR1 and CDR2: SQVTM, ANQGSEA. The CDR3 sequence is 13 residues long. Trimming cost V 2 bases and J 0 bases, with 5 bases left between them. The study ran the assay at deep level. Generated by immunoSEQ multiplex PCR, the TCRdb table keeps only in-frame clones and is missing some. The table has 2,500,000 or so clones, 92% seen once; the top ten hold about 0.36%. The sequencing input was naive CD4+ T cells from PBMCs. Subset denoted: CD45RA+ positively selected. The V gene is TRBV29-1, the J gene TRBJ1-3, with D unclear. The sequence derives from a man aged 18 to 29 in good health. Some clones in this sample may be carry-over from other donors' samples. This CDR3 reads CSVEPDSGNTIYF. In DNA form, the CDR3 reads TGCAGCGTTGAACCCGACTCTGGAAACACCATATATTTT.